A single sample gave rise to the 13 T cell receptor beta chains below, sequenced in a study of T cell repertoires in cytomegalovirus infection. MiXCR, applied by TCRdb to the reads, yields one record per CDR3 protein. Seen here are 300,000 to 400,000 distinct CDR3 sequences, roughly 29% observed once, and the top ten hold 20%. These receptors' antigens are unknown. The starting material was cultured PBMCs, obtained from culture after CMV antigen stimulation. The receptors come from a human donor in good health (CMV status not recorded). Some clones in this sample may be carry-over from other donors' samples.

The chain recombines TRBV29-1 with TRBJ1-3; D unresolved. The V end lost 6 bases, the J end lost 2 bases, and 14 bases lay between the germline ends. From germline, CDR1 is SQVTM and CDR2 ANQGSEA. The CDR3 totals 14 residues. In DNA, the CDR3 is TGCAGCGTCTCCTTGGTGAGGGCTGGAAACACCATATATTTT. This encodes CSVSLVRAGNTIYF.

This clonotype has a count of ten or more. The V and J genes are TRBV7-6 and TRBJ2-3; no clear D. The CDR3 sequence is 13 residues long. V lost 0 bases to trimming and J lost 6 bases, with 7 bases between them. CDR1 is SGHVS and CDR2 is FNYEAQ in the germline V gene. Here the CDR3 DNA reads TGTGCCAGCAGCTTAGCTACCGGGGATACGCAGTATTTT. Translated: CASSLATGDTQYF. The complete variable domain, with remaining parts taken from reference TRBV7-6 and TRBJ2-3, reads GAGVSQSPRYKVTKRGQDVALRCDPISGHVSLYWYRQALGQGPEFLTYFNYEAQQDKSGLPNDRFSAERPEGSISTLTIQRTEQRDSAMYRCASSLATGDTQYFGPGTRLTVL.

This clonotype was observed a handful of times. The gene calls are TRBV11-1 and TRBJ2-3; TRBD2 aligns across 7 bases. The germline V gene has CDR1 SGHAT and CDR2 FQDESV (reference sequence). The CDR3 has 16 amino acids. V shed 5 bases, J shed 6 bases, and the junction held 14 bases outside the gene matches. The CDR3 reads CASSPEGPSGGDTQYF. DNA of the CDR3: TGTGCCAGCAGCCCCGAGGGTCCTTCGGGAGGCGATACGCAGTATTTT. The full variable domain, with the rest looked up from reference TRBV11-1 and TRBJ2-3, is EAEVAQSPRYKITEKSQAVAFWCDPISGHATLYWYRQILGQGPELLVQFQDESVVDDSQLPKDRFSAERLKGVDSTLKIQPAELGDSAMYLCASSPEGPSGGDTQYFGPGTRLTVL.

This clonotype was observed a few times. This chain uses TRBV7-9 with TRBJ2-7, with 7 bases aligning to TRBD1. V trimming: 5 bases; J trimming: 2 bases; junction bases outside the gene matches: 9. Germline lookup yields CDR1 SEHNR and CDR2 FQNEAQ (reference sequence). The CDR3 runs 15 residues. CDR3 in amino acids: CASSPYRDRAYEQYF. CDR3 coding DNA: TGTGCCAGCAGCCCATATAGGGACAGAGCCTACGAGCAGTACTTC.

This clonotype was counted ten times or more. V and J are TRBV5-1 and TRBJ1-6; maybe TRBD1 (5 bases). Germline V CDR1 and CDR2: SGHRS, YFSETQ. V was trimmed by 4 bases and J by 9 bases, leaving 20 bases between them. This CDR3 contains 16 residues. CDR3 sequence reads: CASSPGTDRGGSPLHF. CDR3 DNA: TGCGCCAGCAGCCCCGGGACTGACCGTGGCGGTTCACCCCTCCACTTT.

There are a few counts of this clonotype. CDR3 sequence (DNA): TGTGCCAGCTCACCGTTAAAGACTAGCTACACCACAGATACGCAGTATTTT. It specifies CASSPLKTSYTTDTQYF. The V and J genes are TRBV18 and TRBJ2-3; 7 bases are shared with TRBD2. Per germline, CDR1 KGHSH and CDR2 LQKENI. V was clipped by 3 bases and J by 2 bases; unmatched bases: 11. This CDR3 is built from 17 residues.

This clonotype was seen ten or more times. The chain is built from TRBV4-2 and TRBJ2-1; 9 bases align to TRBD2. Looked up from germline, CDR1 is LGHNA and CDR2 is YNFKEQ. Trimming cost V 0 bases and J 0 bases; bases outside gene matches: 3. The CDR3 consists of 17 residues. In DNA, the CDR3 is TGTGCCAGCAGCCAAGACCTGACTAGCGGCTCCTACAATGAGCAGTTCTTC. The encoded protein is CASSQDLTSGSYNEQFF.

This clonotype was seen ten or more times. As DNA, the CDR3 is TGTGCCACCTCGTCTCAGTCAGATACGCAGTATTTT. Encoded protein: CATSSQSDTQYF. The chain combines TRBV15 with TRBJ2-3; no clear D. Germline CDR1 LNHNV, CDR2 YYDKDF (reference sequence). The CDR3 is 12 amino acids. V was pared by 8 bases and J by 4 bases, with 10 bases between.

This clonotype was observed a few times. This rearrangement joins TRBV6-1 to TRBJ1-2; D unresolved. This CDR3 comprises 11 residues. V shed 1 base and J shed 8 bases, with 5 bases lying between them. Germline CDR1 reads MNHNS; CDR2 reads SASEGT. CDR3: CASSEVGGYTF. CDR3 coding DNA: TGTGCCAGCAGTGAAGTGGGGGGCTACACCTTC.

The V and J genes are TRBV19 and TRBJ1-2; D is unclear. The V end was cut by 4 bases, the J end by 4 bases, with 7 bases between. This CDR3 region has 12 residues. Germline lookup yields CDR1 LNHDA and CDR2 SQIVND (reference sequence). As DNA, the CDR3 is TGTGCCAGTAGTAAGACGGGCTATGGCTACACCTTC. Residues: CASSKTGYGYTF.

The rearrangement uses TRBV20-1 and TRBJ2-3; D is possibly TRBD2 (6 bases). CDR3 length equals 18 residues. V lost 0 bases to trimming and J lost 2 bases, with 21 bases between them. The V gene's germline CDR1 is DFQATT and CDR2 SNEGSKA (reference sequence). The CDR3 DNA reads TGCAGTGCTAGAGATTGGGGTAGCGGAGGCTTAAACACAGATACGCAGTATTTT. Its protein product is CSARDWGSGGLNTDTQYF.

The V and J genes are TRBV7-9 and TRBJ1-5; maybe TRBD1 (5 bases). Germline values: CDR1 SEHNR, CDR2 FQNEAQ (reference sequence). The CDR3 consists of 13 residues. Trimming pared 5 bases from V and 6 bases from J, leaving 11 bases between. CDR3 region: CASSRGLFQPQHF. Written as DNA, the CDR3 is TGTGCCAGCAGCCGGGGGTTGTTTCAGCCCCAGCATTTT.

This clonotype was counted at least ten times. The V and J genes are TRBV7-2 and TRBJ1-6, with 8 bases aligning to TRBD1. The CDR3 loop spans 14 amino acids. J lost 14 bases, V lost 5 bases, and 11 bases had no gene match. Germline V lookup: CDR1 SGHTA, CDR2 FQGNSA. The CDR3 protein is CASSTDRASRALHF. CDR3 DNA sequence: TGTGCCAGCAGCACGGACAGGGCCTCCCGGGCCCTCCACTTT.